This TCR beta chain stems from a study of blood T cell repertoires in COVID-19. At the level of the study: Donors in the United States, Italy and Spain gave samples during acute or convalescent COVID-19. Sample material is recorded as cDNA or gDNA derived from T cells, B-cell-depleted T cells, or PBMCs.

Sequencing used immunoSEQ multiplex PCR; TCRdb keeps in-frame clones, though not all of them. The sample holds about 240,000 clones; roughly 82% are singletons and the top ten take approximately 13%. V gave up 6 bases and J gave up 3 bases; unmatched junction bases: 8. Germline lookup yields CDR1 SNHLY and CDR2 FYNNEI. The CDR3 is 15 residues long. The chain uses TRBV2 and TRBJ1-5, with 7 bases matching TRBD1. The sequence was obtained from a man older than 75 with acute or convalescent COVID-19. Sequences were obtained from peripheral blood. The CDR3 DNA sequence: TGTGCCAGCAGCGAGGGGGCGGCCCCCAATCAGCCCCAGCATTTT. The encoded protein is CASSEGAAPNQPQHF.